Each of the 15 T cell receptor beta chains below was sequenced from the same sample in a study of PD-1 blockade in classical Hodgkin lymphoma. Sequencing used immunoSEQ multiplex PCR; TCRdb keeps in-frame clones, though not all of them. The profile shows over 80,000 clones, about 77% of them singletons. Documented time point: cycle 4 day 1 (C4D1), after about 6 weeks of nivolumab. All trial patients relapsed after autologous stem cell transplantation. The starting material was peripheral blood mononuclear cells (PBMCs), obtained before the fourth cycle of nivolumab. The receptors derive from a human donor with classical Hodgkin lymphoma.

V gene TRBV9 combines with J gene TRBJ2-1, with D uncertain. Trimming took 3 bases from V and 3 from J, leaving 10 bases between them. The germline CDR1 and CDR2 sequences are SGDLS and YYNGEE. This CDR3 is 14 amino acids long. CDR3 protein: CASSGTVGYNEQFF. In nucleotides, the CDR3 is TGTGCCAGCAGCGGGACGGTAGGCTACAATGAGCAGTTCTTC.

The chain is built from TRBV9 and TRBJ2-2; D possibly corresponds to TRBD1 (6 bases). The V end was cut by 1 base, the J end by 5 bases, with 12 bases between. CDR1 is SGDLS and CDR2 is YYNGEE in the germline V gene. This CDR3 has 15 residues. The CDR3 here is CASSVRLGQTGELFF. The CDR3 DNA sequence: TGTGCCAGCAGCGTACGACTCGGACAGACCGGGGAGCTGTTTTTT.

The sample holds a few counts of this clone. The chain carries TRBV7-6 and TRBJ1-6; D not certain. V was clipped by 4 bases and J by 8 bases, with 9 bases between them. The CDR3 loop spans 13 amino acids. The germline CDR1 and CDR2 sequences are SGHVS and FNYEAQ. The CDR3 region is CASSYSGDSPLHF. The CDR3 bases are TGTGCCAGCAGCTACTCCGGGGATTCACCCCTCCACTTT.

The chain joins TRBV4-3 to TRBJ2-1; possible D gene TRBD1, 5 bases. Germline loops: CDR1 LGHNA, CDR2 YSLEER. The CDR3 runs to 13 residues. V lost 10 bases and J 1 base, leaving 11 bases between the germline ends. The CDR3 bases are TGCGCCACCTCCCAGGGTTCCTACAATGAGCAGTTCTTC. Encoded protein: CATSQGSYNEQFF.

For the CDR3, the DNA is TGTGCCAGCAGTATGTTCATCAGCTACGAGCAGTACTTC. Protein sequence: CASSMFISYEQYF. The gene calls are TRBV2 and TRBJ2-7; D remains unclear. Germline V lookup: CDR1 SNHLY, CDR2 FYNNEI. This CDR3 region has 13 residues. The V and J ends lost 5 bases and 3 bases respectively, with 11 bases between them.

The gene calls are TRBV6-5 and TRBJ2-1, with 11 bases identical to TRBD2. Germline V CDR1 and CDR2: MNHEY, SVGAGI. Trimming took 2 bases from V and 6 from J; bases not matched to a gene: 3. This CDR3 region has 15 residues. CDR3 bases: TGTGCCAGCAGTTACGTAGCGGGGGGGCTCAATGAGCAGTTCTTC. As protein: CASSYVAGGLNEQFF.

The chain joins TRBV29-1 to TRBJ2-6; TRBD1 aligns across 8 bases. This CDR3 spans 16 amino acids. V trimming: 4 bases; J trimming: 1 base; junction bases outside the gene matches: 6. Germline V gene sequence: CDR1 SQVTM, CDR2 ANQGSEA. The DNA for the CDR3 is TGCAGCGTTGGAGGGACAGGACGTTCTGGGGCCAACGTCCTGACTTTC. Translating it yields CSVGGTGRSGANVLTF.

V and J are TRBV6-5 and TRBJ1-5; no reliable D call. Germline lookup yields CDR1 MNHEY and CDR2 SVGAGI. Trimming took off 0 bases at V and 6 bases at J, with 12 bases between the two ends. This CDR3 is built from 15 residues. CDR3 sequence: CASSYSIGIGQPQHF. CDR3 sequence (DNA): TGTGCCAGCAGTTACTCGATCGGGATAGGTCAGCCCCAGCATTTT.

The chain carries TRBV9 and TRBJ2-5; D remains unclear. CDR3 size: 12 residues. Trimming cost V 4 bases and J 7 bases, with 11 bases left between them. CDR1 is SGDLS and CDR2 is YYNGEE in the germline V gene. The CDR3 nucleotides read TGTGCCAGCAGCCCCAATGCACGGACCCAGTACTTC. This encodes CASSPNARTQYF.

The chain joins TRBV6-1 to TRBJ2-7; D possibly corresponds to TRBD1 (6 bases). CDR1 MNHNS and CDR2 SASEGT come from the germline V gene. V was clipped by 2 bases and J by 9 bases, with 11 bases between them. The CDR3 runs to 12 residues. CDR3 in amino acids: CASSERRGRQYF. The CDR3 nucleotides read TGTGCCAGCAGTGAACGCAGGGGTCGGCAGTACTTC.

This clone was seen many times. V gene TRBV7-8 combines with J gene TRBJ2-1; D unresolved. Trimming stripped 2 bases from V and 9 bases from J, with 17 bases between. Germline CDR1 is SGHVS and CDR2 is FQNEAQ. This CDR3 region has 15 residues. The DNA of the CDR3 is TGTGCCAGCAGCTTAAACCTCCTAGTTTCTGGTGAGCAGTTCTTC. Translation gives CASSLNLLVSGEQFF.

This chain uses TRBV28 with TRBJ1-5; 7 bases line up with TRBD1. Germline V gives CDR1 MDHEN, CDR2 SYDVKM. The junction had 2 bases not matched to a gene; V was cut back by 6 bases and J by 3 bases. CDR3 length equals 13 residues. CDR3 sequence (DNA): TGTGCCAGCAGGGGGACAGCCAATCAGCCCCAGCATTTT. Its protein product is CASRGTANQPQHF.

The CDR3 loop is CASSPKRFF. The CDR3 nucleotides read TGTGCCAGCAGCCCCAAGCGGTTCTTC. The chain carries TRBV3-1 (or the pseudogene TRBV3-2) and TRBJ2-1; no clear D gene. Per germline, CDR1 LGHDT and CDR2 YNNKEL (reference sequence). This CDR3 comprises 9 residues. Deletions cut 4 bases from V and 15 bases from J, with 7 bases between.

The chain joins TRBV2 to TRBJ2-2, with D unresolved. Germline lookup yields CDR1 SNHLY and CDR2 FYNNEI. CDR3 size: 13 residues. Trimming pared 6 bases from V and 8 bases from J, leaving 13 bases between. The CDR3 region has the DNA TGTGCCAGCAGGGCTAATTGGGAAGGGGAGCTGTTTTTT. Translating gives CASRANWEGELFF.

The rearrangement uses TRBV19 and TRBJ2-3; TRBD2 matches at 12 bases. From germline, CDR1 is LNHDA and CDR2 SQIVND (reference sequence). V was clipped by 5 bases and J by 4 bases; unmatched bases: 13. The CDR3 has 18 residues. CDR3 in amino acids: CASSAPQGLAGGADTQYF. The CDR3 DNA reads TGTGCCAGTAGTGCCCCCCAGGGGCTAGCGGGAGGGGCAGATACGCAGTATTTT. Supplemented by reference TRBV19 and TRBJ2-3, the full variable domain reads DGGITQSPKYLFRKEGQNVTLSCEQNLNHDAMYWYRQDPGQGLRLIYYSQIVNDFQKGDIAEGYSVSREKKESFPLTVTSAQKNPTAFYLCASSAPQGLAGGADTQYFGPGTRLTVL.